This T cell receptor (beta chain) is from a study of early T cells in non-severe SARS-CoV-2 infection. The overall study: Sequenced material consisted of bulk RNA (from unsorted whole blood), and chains were unpaired.

V gave up 4 bases and J gave up 0 bases, with 8 bases separating them. Germline CDR1 SGHRS, CDR2 YFSETQ. This CDR3 is built from 15 residues. This clonotype was counted a few times. The antigen is unknown. Unique molecular identifiers were added to individual cDNA molecules. TCRdb processed the 5' RACE reads anew with MiXCR; each CDR3 protein has one entry. Among tens of thousands of distinct CDR3 sequences listed, less than 9.5% were seen once. Study conclusions and caveats: Lookups in VDJdb leaned toward anti-spike CD8 responses and missed private and CD4 specificities.

The receptor was isolated from an adult who was a healthcare worker with PCR-confirmed SARS-CoV-2 infection or an uninfected control (not recorded which). The sequences come from whole blood, collected at baseline. The chain combines TRBV5-1 with TRBJ2-6; D is unclear. The CDR3, as DNA: TGCGCCAGCAGCGCTCCGATCTCTGGGGCCAACGTCCTGACTTTC. Translating gives CASSAPISGANVLTF. The whole variable domain, remainder taken from reference TRBV5-1 and TRBJ2-6, is KAGVTQTPRYLIKTRGQQVTLSCSPISGHRSVSWYQQTPGQGLQFLFEYFSETQRNKGNFPGRFSGRQFSNSRSEMNVSTLELGDSALYLCASSAPISGANVLTFGAGSRLTVL.